This T cell receptor (beta chain) was recovered during a study of type 1 regulatory T cells. In the study overall: This in vitro CD4 product, T-allo10, is enriched for Tr1 cells and alloantigen-specific.

Broader study findings: Tr1 cells had a more restricted TCR repertoire than non-Tr1 cells.

From the reads, TCRdb called clonotypes with MiXCR, one entry per CDR3 protein. The sample yields about 71,000 distinct CDR3 sequences, under 25% seen once. Trimming removed 1 base from V and 3 bases from J, with 8 bases in between. Germline V gives CDR1 SGHDT, CDR2 YYEEEE. The CDR3 has 13 amino acids. At least ten counts were recorded for this clonotype. Its antigen remains unidentified. Sequences were obtained from cultured type 1 regulatory T (Tr1) cells, either the whole culture or a sorted fraction (not recorded which). The V and J genes are TRBV5-6 and TRBJ2-7; D is ambiguous. The sequence came from a human donor in good health. CDR3: CASSLRPLYEQYF. The CDR3 coding sequence is TGTGCCAGCAGCTTGCGACCCCTCTACGAGCAGTACTTC.